This T cell receptor (beta chain) was observed in a study of T cell repertoires in cytomegalovirus infection. Study-level background: Recently identified HLA-C-restricted CMV epitopes were among the peptides used. Public TCR beta signatures marked donors with CMV infection and the matching HLA. Study-wide results and caveats: CMV-specific HLA-C-restricted TCR beta clonotypes dominated the ex vivo response. Based on cumulative public TCR beta family frequency, carriers of CMV plus the relevant HLA were identified.

TCRdb re-called the reads with MiXCR, one entry per CDR3 protein. This repertoire shows hundreds of thousands of distinct CDR3 sequences, about two fifths found once; its top ten account for 43%. Germline V gene lookup returns CDR1 MGHRA and CDR2 YSYEKL. V lost 4 bases, J lost 0 bases, and 6 bases stayed unmatched. CDR3 length: 17 residues. This clonotype turned up a few times. No antigen is known for it. The chain combines TRBV4-1 with TRBJ1-5; 10 bases line up with TRBD1. The receptor comes from a human donor in good health (CMV status not recorded). Some clones in this sample may be carry-over from other donors' samples. Here the sequenced sample was cultured PBMCs, taken from culture after CMV antigen stimulation. The CDR3 nucleotides read TGCGCCAGCAGCCCGGTGGGGACAGGGGATAGCAATCAGCCCCAGCATTTT. Residues: CASSPVGTGDSNQPQHF.